The 16 T cell receptor beta chains given below trace back to one sample, sequenced in a study of blood T cell repertoires in COVID-19. Clones were sequenced by immunoSEQ multiplex PCR, and TCRdb holds only the in-frame ones, with some missing. The table has roughly 66,000 clones, roughly nine tenths seen once. The sequencing sample was made of peripheral blood. Every receptor here comes from a human donor in a cohort sampled during active COVID-19.

The gene calls are TRBV5-1 and TRBJ1-2; 11 nucleotides agree with TRBD1. V lost 4 bases to trimming and J lost 4 bases; unmatched junction nucleotides: 12. The CDR3 runs 17 residues. The germline V gene has CDR1 SGHRS and CDR2 YFSETQ. For the CDR3, the DNA is TGCGCCAGCAGCCCCCGAGGGCCGGGACAGGGGGGCTATGGCTACACCTTC. Translating gives CASSPRGPGQGGYGYTF.

The V and J genes are TRBV11-3 and TRBJ1-6; possibly TRBD1 for D (5 bases). Germline values: CDR1 SGHNT, CDR2 YENEEA. This CDR3 is 13 amino acids long. The CDR3 is CAKGGAVDSPLHF. In DNA, the CDR3 is TGTGCAAAGGGAGGGGCTGTAGATTCACCCCTCCACTTT.

The genes are TRBV9 and TRBJ2-6; D is unclear. There are 13 residues in the CDR3. Trimming removed 4 bases at V and 4 bases at J, with 6 bases between. Germline V gene data show CDR1 as SGDLS and CDR2 as YYNGEE. DNA for the CDR3: TGTGCCAGCAGCCCCCTCGGGGCCAACGTCCTGACTTTC. This gives the protein CASSPLGANVLTF.

The chain recombines TRBV3-1 (or the pseudogene TRBV3-2) with TRBJ2-7; 7 bases are shared with TRBD1. The V gene end was trimmed by 1 base and the J gene end by 6 bases; junction bases not matched to a gene: 12. The V gene's germline CDR1 is LGHDT and CDR2 YNNKEL (reference sequence). This CDR3 contains 16 residues. As DNA, the CDR3 is TGTGCCAGCAGCCAAGTTATCAAGACAGGGATAGGCGAGCAGTACTTC. This codes for CASSQVIKTGIGEQYF.

The gene calls are TRBV2 and TRBJ1-1, with a tentative D call TRBD1 (5 bases). Germline-derived CDR1 and CDR2 are SNHLY and FYNNEI. The CDR3 is 13 amino acids. The V end was cut by 6 bases, the J end by 1 base, with 9 bases between. The CDR3 spells CASRDSWNTEAFF. CDR3 in DNA: TGTGCCAGCAGAGACAGCTGGAACACTGAAGCTTTCTTT.

As to this clone: At one end, the junction sequence differs from germline, possibly due to a read error. This chain joins TRBV7-7 and TRBJ2-3, with D perhaps matching TRBD2 (7 bases). This CDR3 is built from 15 residues. Per the germline V gene, CDR1 is SSHAT and CDR2 is FNYEAQ (reference sequence). DNA of the CDR3: TGTGCTAGCAGCTTAGGTGGGGGGGCCACAGATACGCAGTATTTT. Its protein is CASSLGGGATDTQYF.

The CDR3 DNA reads as TGTGCCAGCAGCCAAGTGAATGGGGAGGCGAACACTGAAGCTTTCTTT. It codes for CASSQVNGEANTEAFF. V usage is TRBV3-1 (or the pseudogene TRBV3-2) and J usage is TRBJ1-1; no reliable D call. Trimming cost V 1 base and J 1 base, with 13 bases left between them. This CDR3 spans 16 amino acids. Germline CDR1 and CDR2: LGHDT and YNNKEL (reference sequence).

The rearrangement uses TRBV12-5 and TRBJ2-5; D might be TRBD2 (5 bases). CDR3 length: 13 amino acids. With 4 bases removed from V and 4 bases from J, the gap between germline ends came to 10 bases. Looked up from germline, CDR1 is LGHNT and CDR2 is FRNRAP. In DNA, the CDR3 is TGTGCTAGTGGTTCAGTGGGAGCAGAGACCCAGTACTTC. This gives the protein CASGSVGAETQYF. Filled out from reference TRBV12-5 and TRBJ2-5, the complete variable domain reads DARVTQTPRHKVTEMGQEVTMRCQPILGHNTVFWYRQTMMQGLELLAYFRNRAPLDDSGMPKDRFSAEMPDATLATLKIQPSEPRDSAVYFCASGSVGAETQYFGPGTRLLVL.

The chain employs TRBV29-1 and TRBJ2-7, with 7 bases fitting TRBD2. V lost 0 bases, J lost 3 bases, and 8 bases stayed unmatched. The V gene's germline CDR1 is SQVTM and CDR2 ANQGSEA. The CDR3 contains 15 residues. The CDR3 DNA reads TGCAGCGTTGAAGATAATGCTAGCGGCCTCTACGAGCAGTACTTC. Its translation is CSVEDNASGLYEQYF.

This clone has a single count. The rearrangement joins TRBV6-6 to TRBJ1-5; D is undetermined. The V gene lost 5 bases and the J gene lost 0 bases, with 20 bases spanning the gap. This CDR3 is built from 18 residues. Germline loops: CDR1 MNHNY, CDR2 SVGAGI (reference sequence). The CDR3 loop is CASSQRTRENFSNQPQHF. In nucleotides, the CDR3 is TGTGCCAGCAGTCAACGAACTCGGGAGAATTTTAGCAATCAGCCCCAGCATTTT.

J is TRBJ2-1 and V is TRBV10-1; 7 bases line up with TRBD2. V trimming: 6 bases; J trimming: 8 bases; junction bases outside the gene matches: 10. The CDR3 has 14 amino acids. Germline lookup yields CDR1 WNHNN and CDR2 SYGVQD (reference sequence). CDR3 DNA: TGCGCCAGCAGGCCGGCGGGGGAGGGAGATGAGCAGTTCTTC. Its translation: CASRPAGEGDEQFF.

The chain links TRBV5-1 to TRBJ1-2, with TRBD1 matching over 7 bases. The CDR3 runs 14 residues. Germline values: CDR1 SGHRS, CDR2 YFSETQ. Trimming took 4 bases from V and 0 from J; bases not matched to a gene: 3. CDR3 protein: CASSPGGANYGYTF. The CDR3 DNA is TGCGCCAGCAGCCCAGGGGGAGCTAACTATGGCTACACCTTC.

The chain uses TRBV12-3 or TRBV12-4 and TRBJ1-1; TRBD1 agrees at 8 bases. CDR3 length: 13 residues. V gave up 6 bases and J gave up 7 bases; unmatched junction bases: 7. In DNA form, the CDR3 reads TGTGCCAGCAGCTCAACAGGGGGAAGTGAAGCTTTCTTT. It specifies CASSSTGGSEAFF.

The CDR3 is CASSPPSTGNTEAFF. The CDR3 region has the DNA TGTGCCAGCTCCCCTCCCTCAACAGGGAACACTGAAGCTTTCTTT. The J gene is TRBJ1-1, the V gene TRBV18; D possibly corresponds to TRBD1 (5 bases). The germline gives CDR1 KGHSH, CDR2 LQKENI. The CDR3 covers 15 residues. V gave up 6 bases and J gave up 1 base, with 15 bases separating them.

This clone has only one observation. This sequence joins TRBV7-3 and TRBJ1-4; 7 positions agree with TRBD1. Germline V lookup: CDR1 SGHTA, CDR2 FQGTGA. This CDR3 region has 15 residues. The V segment lost 5 bases and the J segment 7 bases; nucleotides outside the gene matches: 10. The CDR3 nucleotides read TGTGCCAGCAGCCCCCGGGACAGTAGATTTGAAAAACTGTTTTTT. It encodes CASSPRDSRFEKLFF.

The chain links TRBV7-9 to TRBJ1-1; D gene ambiguous. This CDR3 is built from 13 residues. CDR1 and CDR2 (germline): SEHNR, FQNEAQ (reference sequence). Trimming removed 1 base at V and 5 bases at J, with 8 bases between. The CDR3, as DNA: TGTGCCAGCAGCTTAGACTTGCGAACTGAAGCTTTCTTT. It encodes CASSLDLRTEAFF. Using reference TRBV7-9 and TRBJ1-1 for the parts outside the CDR3, the full variable domain is DTGVSQNPRHKITKRGQNVTFRCDPISEHNRLYWYRQTLGQGPEFLTYFQNEAQLEKSRLLSDRFSAERPKGSFSTLEIQRTEQGDSAMYLCASSLDLRTEAFFGQGTRLTVV.